This passage covers 12 T cell receptor beta chains from one sample sequenced in a study of OX40 agonist ivuxolimab in advanced cancers. TCRdb's table, derived via immunoSEQ multiplex PCR, lists solely in-frame clones and lacks some. Found here are 67,000 or so clones, approximately 80% of them singletons; the top ten hold about 4%. The sequencing here drew on CD4+ or CD8+ T cells sorted from blood, taken in a trial of the OX40 agonist ivuxolimab. These receptors came from an adult with an advanced solid tumor such as melanoma, head and neck, liver or kidney cancer.

The chain is built from TRBV2 and TRBJ2-7, with D possibly TRBD2 on 6 matching bases. V shed 0 bases and J shed 3 bases, with 9 bases lying between them. CDR3 size: 14 residues. From germline, CDR1 is SNHLY and CDR2 FYNNEI. The CDR3 loop is CASSEAATSYEQYF. CDR3 nucleotide sequence: TGTGCCAGCAGTGAAGCGGCGACTAGCTACGAGCAGTACTTC.

The V call is TRBV4-3, the J call TRBJ1-3; no reliable D call. The CDR3 loop spans 13 amino acids. The germline CDR1 and CDR2 sequences are LGHNA and YSLEER. In nucleotides, the CDR3 is TGCGCAGCTGGGAATGGGGTTGGAAACACCATATATTTT. As protein: CAAGNGVGNTIYF.

In this sample, this clone turned up a few times. V gene TRBV2 combines with J gene TRBJ2-7; 8 bases align to TRBD2. Trimming at V came to 6 bases and at J to 2 bases, leaving 6 bases not matched to a gene. Germline CDR1 reads SNHLY; CDR2 reads FYNNEI. The CDR3 extends over 14 amino acids. The CDR3 DNA follows: TGTGCCAGCAGGCCGGGACTAGGGGCCTACGAGCAGTACTTC. It codes for CASRPGLGAYEQYF.

The chain uses TRBV18 and TRBJ2-7; D call uncertain. Trimming took 2 bases from V and 4 from J, leaving 9 bases between them. The CDR3 has 13 residues. CDR1 is KGHSH, CDR2 LQKENI, per germline. The CDR3 loop reads CASSPIRDYEQYF. The CDR3 DNA follows: TGTGCCAGCTCACCAATTAGGGATTACGAGCAGTACTTC.

The rearrangement joins TRBV6-5 to TRBJ2-7; perhaps D is TRBD1 or TRBD2 (5 bases each). Per the germline V gene, CDR1 is MNHEY and CDR2 is SVGAGI. V lost 2 bases and J lost 5, with 16 bases in between. This CDR3 is built from 15 residues. DNA of the CDR3: TGTGCCAGCAGTTACCCCCAGGGAGAGGTTCACGAGCAGTACTTC. Amino acids: CASSYPQGEVHEQYF.

The chain links TRBV11-3 to TRBJ2-3; D is unresolved. Trimming shortened V by 3 bases and J by 4 bases, and 8 bases separated the two germline ends. The V gene's germline CDR1 is SGHNT and CDR2 YENEEA. This CDR3 spans 13 amino acids. In DNA, the CDR3 is TGTGCCAGCAGCTTGTCGGTTCCAGATACGCAGTATTTT. It is translated as CASSLSVPDTQYF.

The gene calls are TRBV27 and TRBJ2-1, with 8 bases aligning to TRBD2. The V gene's germline CDR1 is MNHEY and CDR2 SMNVEV (reference sequence). The CDR3 runs 19 residues. Germline trimming cut 1 base from V and 3 bases from J; bases unmatched to any gene: 14. Here the CDR3 reads CASSLFGTSTMSDYNEQFF. CDR3 DNA sequence: TGTGCCAGCAGTTTATTCGGGACTAGTACGATGTCGGACTACAATGAGCAGTTCTTC.

CDR3 amino acids: CASSQGDGPRYEQYF. The CDR3 DNA reads TGCGCCAGCAGCCAAGGTGATGGACCCCGCTACGAGCAGTACTTC. The V gene is TRBV4-1, the J gene TRBJ2-7; D gene unclear. V dropped 1 base and J dropped 3 bases, with 13 bases sitting between them. Germline V gene lookup returns CDR1 MGHRA and CDR2 YSYEKL. The CDR3 is 15 residues long.

The gene calls are TRBV4-1 and TRBJ2-3; 7 nucleotides match TRBD1. V gave up 4 bases and J gave up 3 bases; unmatched junction bases: 10. Germline CDR1 MGHRA, CDR2 YSYEKL. The CDR3 has 16 amino acids. The CDR3 protein is CASSRPEFRGTDTQYF. CDR3 coding DNA: TGCGCCAGCAGCCGTCCAGAATTCAGGGGGACAGATACGCAGTATTTT.

The chain combines TRBV2 with TRBJ2-7; TRBD1 aligns across 7 bases. Trimming at V came to 4 bases and at J to 5 bases, leaving 5 bases not matched to a gene. The CDR3 has 13 amino acids. Per the germline V gene, CDR1 is SNHLY and CDR2 is FYNNEI. The CDR3 loop is CASSVGTVDEQYF. The CDR3 DNA reads as TGTGCCAGCAGTGTCGGGACAGTCGACGAGCAGTACTTC.

The V call is TRBV11-3, the J call TRBJ2-2, with D possibly TRBD2 on 5 matching bases. V lost 4 bases, J lost 5 bases, and 11 bases lay in between. CDR3 length: 14 amino acids. Germline values: CDR1 SGHNT, CDR2 YENEEA. The CDR3 nucleotides read TGTGCCAGCAGCTCTTCGGGGTTGACCGGGGAGCTGTTTTTT. This codes for CASSSSGLTGELFF.

The V gene is TRBV7-3, the J gene TRBJ2-5; D is perhaps TRBD1 or TRBD2 (5 bases each). CDR1 is SGHTA and CDR2 is FQGTGA in the germline V gene. Trimming took 2 bases from V and 7 from J, leaving 5 bases between them. The CDR3 covers 11 residues. The chain's CDR3 is CASSLGGTQYF. CDR3 nucleotide sequence: TGTGCCAGCAGCTTAGGGGGGACCCAGTACTTC.